The 16 T cell receptor beta chains reported below all come from one sample, sequenced in a study of identical twins. TCRdb analysed the 5' RACE reads with MiXCR anew, one entry per CDR3 protein. The data show some 730,000 distinct CDR3 sequences, with 18% seen just once and about 12% held by the top ten. These data were likewise used in another study, on T cells expressing NK-cell markers.

The specimen sequenced was PBMCs. These receptors came from a woman between 18 and 30 years old in good health.

This clonotype was seen a handful of times. The J gene is TRBJ2-7, the V gene TRBV6-1, with D possibly TRBD1 on 6 matching bases. V was clipped by 6 bases and J by 0 bases, with 15 bases between them. Germline V gene lookup returns CDR1 MNHNS and CDR2 SASEGT. This CDR3 spans 15 amino acids. CDR3 region: CASSRALGGSYEQYF. As DNA, the CDR3 is TGTGCCAGCAGCCGAGCCCTAGGGGGCTCCTACGAGCAGTACTTC.

This clonotype was picked up many times. V gene TRBV12-3 or TRBV12-4 combines with J gene TRBJ1-2; unclear D gene. The V and J ends lost 0 bases and 5 bases respectively, with 7 bases between them. CDR3 length equals 13 residues. The CDR3 DNA follows: TGTGCCAGCAGTTTAGCGCCCCTTTATGGCTACACCTTC. It encodes CASSLAPLYGYTF.

The CDR3 sequence is CASSGTARLTDTQYF. In nucleotides, the CDR3 is TGTGCCAGCAGCGGGACAGCCAGACTGACAGATACGCAGTATTTT. V gene TRBV9 combines with J gene TRBJ2-3; D is perhaps TRBD1 (6 bases). Trimming left V 3 bases short and J 3 bases short, with 14 bases between. This CDR3 region has 15 residues. CDR1 is SGDLS, CDR2 YYNGEE, per germline.

This rearrangement joins TRBV9 to TRBJ2-2; D ambiguous. The CDR3 length is 11 residues. Germline values: CDR1 SGDLS, CDR2 YYNGEE. Trimming took 7 bases from V and 9 from J, leaving 10 bases between them. Here the CDR3 reads CASSQSWELFF. The CDR3 DNA reads as TGTGCCAGCTCTCAGTCTTGGGAGCTGTTTTTT.

This chain joins TRBV7-2 and TRBJ2-1, with 7 bases fitting TRBD1. Germline assignment: CDR1 SGHTA and CDR2 FQGNSA. J gave up 10 bases and V 5 bases, and 8 bases lay outside the gene matches. There are 13 residues in the CDR3. The CDR3 loop reads CASSPDRDREQFF. The CDR3 coding sequence is TGTGCCAGCAGCCCAGACCGGGACAGAGAGCAGTTCTTC.

This clonotype was picked up a small number of times. This chain joins TRBV2 and TRBJ2-7, with D perhaps being TRBD1 or TRBD2 (5 bases each). The V and J ends lost 2 bases and 0 bases respectively, with 14 bases between them. This CDR3 is built from 16 residues. Germline values: CDR1 SNHLY, CDR2 FYNNEI. DNA for the CDR3: TGTGCCAGCAGTGAAAGAGGGACCCATAGCTCCTACGAGCAGTACTTC. This encodes CASSERGTHSSYEQYF.

The sample holds a few counts of this clonotype. The chain combines TRBV29-1 with TRBJ1-3; D uncertain. V lost 6 bases and J lost 1, with 13 bases in between. The CDR3 runs 14 residues. The germline V gene has CDR1 SQVTM and CDR2 ANQGSEA. This chain's CDR3 is CSVSGSKSGNTIYF. For the CDR3, the DNA is TGCAGCGTGAGTGGTAGTAAATCTGGAAACACCATATATTTT.

Remarks on this clonotype: A junction boundary mismatches the germline segment, possibly from a read error. V usage is TRBV5-1 and J usage is TRBJ1-1, with D unresolved. Per germline, CDR1 SGHRS and CDR2 YFSETQ. The CDR3 is 8 amino acids. The CDR3 here is CASSHPTF. The CDR3 DNA sequence: TGCGCCAGCAGCCACCCGACCTTT.

This sequence joins TRBV4-3 and TRBJ2-1, with D possibly being TRBD2 (5 bases). V was pared by 4 bases and J by 4 bases, with 17 bases between. The CDR3 totals 16 residues. From germline, CDR1 is LGHNA and CDR2 YSLEER. This CDR3 is CASSPISQAEYNEQFF. DNA of the CDR3: TGCGCCAGCAGCCCAATTAGCCAAGCGGAATACAATGAGCAGTTCTTC.

This clonotype was picked up a small number of times. The chain employs TRBV5-1 and TRBJ2-7; 8 bases are a match to TRBD1. Germline CDR1 reads SGHRS; CDR2 reads YFSETQ. With V trimmed by 3 bases and J by 6 bases, 8 bases remained unmatched. The CDR3 has 14 residues. The CDR3 DNA follows: TGCGCCAGCAGCTGGACCCAACAGGGGGGCGAGCAGTACTTC. Translation: CASSWTQQGGEQYF.

The chain recombines TRBV24-1 with TRBJ1-2, with D hard to call. Germline V gene lookup returns CDR1 KGHDR and CDR2 SFDVKD. Trimming took 2 bases from V and 4 from J, leaving 7 bases between them. This CDR3 spans 13 amino acids. DNA for the CDR3: TGTGCCACCAGTGATTCCGAGTTCTATGGCTACACCTTC. It specifies CATSDSEFYGYTF.

The sample holds a few counts of this clonotype. The chain uses TRBV20-1 and TRBJ2-5; 10 bases fit TRBD2. Germline CDR1 reads DFQATT; CDR2 reads SNEGSKA (reference sequence). CDR3 length: 15 residues. V shed 3 bases and J 1 base; nucleotides not matched to a gene: 5. The CDR3 sequence: CSARALAGVQETQYF. DNA for the CDR3: TGCAGTGCTAGGGCCCTAGCGGGAGTCCAAGAGACCCAGTACTTC.

This clonotype has a handful of counts. The chain uses TRBV6-5 and TRBJ2-1, with 8 bases fitting TRBD2. Germline V gene data show CDR1 as MNHEY and CDR2 as SVGAGI. The CDR3 extends over 15 amino acids. V lost 0 bases to trimming and J lost 5 bases; unmatched junction nucleotides: 3. The CDR3 sequence is CASSYSAGGHNEQFF. The CDR3 DNA reads TGTGCCAGCAGTTACTCTGCGGGGGGACACAATGAGCAGTTCTTC.

This clonotype was observed a few times. The V call is TRBV14, the J call TRBJ1-1; tentatively, D is TRBD1 (5 bases). The CDR3 extends over 16 amino acids. CDR1 is SGHDN and CDR2 is FVKESK in the germline V gene. The ends were cut back, 0 bases at V and 4 bases at J, with 15 bases in the middle. In DNA, the CDR3 is TGTGCCAGCAGCCAAGACGGGGGAGGGCAGCGCACTGAAGCTTTCTTT. Translation gives CASSQDGGGQRTEAFF.

This clonotype was seen at least ten times. V is TRBV12-3 or TRBV12-4 and J is TRBJ1-5; weak D call: TRBD1 (6 bases). Trimming shortened V by 3 bases and J by 5 bases, and 8 bases separated the two germline ends. This CDR3 comprises 13 residues. CDR3 loop: CASSFKGDQPQHF. CDR3 DNA: TGTGCCAGCAGTTTTAAGGGGGATCAGCCCCAGCATTTT.

The V call is TRBV5-5, the J call TRBJ2-7; D gene uncertain. This CDR3 contains 17 residues. V lost 4 bases, J lost 4 bases, and 24 bases lay in between. CDR1 SGHKS and CDR2 YYEKEE come from the germline V gene (reference sequence). CDR3 loop: CASSLGPGAFGTYEQYF. Here the CDR3 DNA reads TGTGCCAGCAGCCTTGGCCCCGGAGCTTTTGGTACATACGAGCAGTACTTC.